Below are 2 T cell receptor beta chains sequenced from a single sample in a study of Graves' ophthalmopathy and Graves' hyperthyroidism. The study amplified TCR beta CDR3 regions using RNA transcripts. An opening RT-PCR round employed HTBI primers and preceded a second-round multiplex PCR. TCRdb fed the multiplex PCR reads into MiXCR, producing one record per CDR3 protein. Found here are more than 300,000 distinct CDR3 sequences, about 17% of them singletons; the top ten hold 2.4%. Sequencing used peripheral blood. Receptor source: an adult woman with stable Graves' hyperthyroidism.

The sample holds many counts of this clonotype. The genes are TRBV20-1 and TRBJ2-5, with 11 nucleotides matching TRBD2. The CDR3 length is 14 residues. Germline values: CDR1 DFQATT, CDR2 SNEGSKA (reference sequence). Unmatched junction bases numbered 3, after V lost 5 bases and J lost 1 base. CDR3 region: CSACGTSGQETQYF. In DNA form, the CDR3 reads TGCAGTGCTTGCGGGACTAGCGGCCAAGAGACCCAGTACTTC.

This clonotype was recorded many times. The chain carries TRBV15 and TRBJ1-5; 7 nucleotides line up with TRBD1. The V gene's germline CDR1 is LNHNV and CDR2 YYDKDF (reference sequence). J was trimmed by 6 bases and V by 5 bases; bases with no gene match: 16. The CDR3 has 17 amino acids. The CDR3 is CATSEVPIRDRGQPQHF. CDR3 DNA sequence: TGTGCCACCAGCGAAGTTCCCATCCGGGACAGAGGTCAGCCCCAGCATTTT.